This T cell receptor beta chain stems from a study of vaccination effects on CD4 cells after COVID-19. Overall study: Participants received two doses of either the BNT162b2 or mRNA-1273 vaccine.

Scientists isolated CD4+ T cells after an approximately 11-day culture period ended. Vaccine recipients had no previous SARS-CoV-2 infection; their nucleocapsid antibodies were negative. This CDR3 contains 16 residues. Per the germline V gene, CDR1 is MNHEY and CDR2 is SVGEGT. Trimming removed 2 bases at V and 1 base at J, with 15 bases between. This clone was seen a few times. Its antigen remains unknown. The method was immunoSEQ multiplex PCR; TCRdb's version includes in-frame clones alone and lacks a portion of them. This sample carries fewer than 35,000 clones, 65% of them seen once, and the ten largest clones take 9.9%. Notes on the study in general: Clones induced by infection and by vaccine showed marked clonal contraction late after vaccination.

This TCR came from a human donor who received a COVID-19 vaccine. The source material was CD4+ T cells from PBMCs cultured without peptide, sampled before COVID-19 vaccination. The J gene is TRBJ2-7, the V gene TRBV6-2 or TRBV6-3; D may correspond to TRBD1 or TRBD2 (5 bases each). The CDR3 loop is CASSYIDRGSSYEQYF. In DNA form, the CDR3 reads TGTGCCAGCAGTTACATCGACAGAGGGTCTTCCTACGAGCAGTACTTC.